This T cell receptor (beta chain) comes out of a study of post-analysis software for immune sequencing data. General observations from the study: Patients showed TRBV5-6, TRBV5-1 and TRBV20-1 among a handful of TRBV segments more frequent than in controls. Compared against controls, patients with multiple sclerosis displayed significantly lower normalized Chao1 diversity.

The CDR3 covers 14 residues. V dropped 6 bases and J dropped 4 bases, with 10 bases sitting between them. Germline V CDR1 and CDR2: MDHEN, SYDVKM. As for this clonotype: The antigen remains unidentified.

TCR beta cDNA libraries had unique molecular identifiers. From the PCR reads, TCRdb called clonotypes with MiXCR, one entry per CDR3 protein. The profile shows roughly 730,000 distinct CDR3 sequences, about 32% of them singletons. This rearrangement joins TRBV28 to TRBJ1-6; D call uncertain. The clonotype comes from a girl between 10 and 17 years old with multiple sclerosis. The specimen was blood. CDR3 in amino acids: CASSSNQYNSPLHF. CDR3 DNA sequence: TGTGCCAGCAGCTCCAACCAATATAATTCACCCCTCCACTTT.